The source of this T cell receptor beta chain is a study of T cell repertoires in cytomegalovirus infection. TCRdb reanalysed the reads using MiXCR and keeps one entry per CDR3 protein. The sample records 250,000 or so distinct CDR3 sequences, roughly 10% being singletons. CDR3 length: 14 residues. Germline V gene sequence: CDR1 SNHLY, CDR2 FYNNEI. V lost 7 bases to trimming and J lost 2 bases, with 14 bases between them. This TCR derives from a human donor in good health (CMV status not recorded). Some clones in this sample may be carry-over from other donors' samples. The chain recombines TRBV2 with TRBJ1-1; possibly TRBD1 for D (5 bases). Sequenced input: PBMCs. The CDR3 DNA reads as TGTGCCAGCACCCCAGGGCCCTATAACACTGAAGCTTTCTTT. This translates into CASTPGPYNTEAFF.